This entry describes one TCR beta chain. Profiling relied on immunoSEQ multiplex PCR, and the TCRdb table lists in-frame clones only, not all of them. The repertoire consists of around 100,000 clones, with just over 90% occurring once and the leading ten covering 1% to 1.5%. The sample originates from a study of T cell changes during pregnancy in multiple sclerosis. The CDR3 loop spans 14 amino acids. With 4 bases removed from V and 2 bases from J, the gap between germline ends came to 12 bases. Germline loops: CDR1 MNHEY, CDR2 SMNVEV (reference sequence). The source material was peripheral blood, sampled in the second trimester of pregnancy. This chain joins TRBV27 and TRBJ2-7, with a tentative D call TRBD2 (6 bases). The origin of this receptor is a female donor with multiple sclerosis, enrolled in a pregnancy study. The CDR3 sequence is CASSSGLTTYEQYF. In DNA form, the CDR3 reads TGTGCCAGCAGTTCAGGACTAACTACCTACGAGCAGTACTTC.